The present TCR beta chain was sequenced within a study of glioma-infiltrating T cells (TCRdb year 2016). About the investigation overall: Glioma tissue, non-neoplastic brain tissue and matched peripheral blood mononuclear cells were used as sources from which TCR alpha- and beta-chain repertoires were sequenced. Each tissue-infiltrating repertoire was compared with the same patient's peripheral blood repertoire to measure divergence between tissue and blood T-cell populations. The paired cohort comprised three low-grade glioma patients, about eight primary glioblastoma patients and three non-glioma patients contributing non-neoplastic brain tissue.

What the authors observed across the whole study: Tissue and blood shared very few CDR3 sequences, a result attributed to high CDR3 diversity and limited sampling. Group comparisons were based on small numbers of patients: three non-neoplastic, three low-grade glioma and eight glioblastoma patients. VJ-independent divergence between tissue and blood was below expectation in non-neoplastic patients but above expectation in all gliomas, especially low-grade gliomas.

Turning to this clonotype: Its binding antigen is unknown. No base-level quality is on record; no much larger clone is a single base apart.

The iRepertoire nested amplicon-rescue multiplex PCR (arm-PCR) platform was used to amplify TCR alpha and beta CDR3 regions from RNA. For one-step reverse transcription and amplification, roughly 100-450 ng of tissue mRNA or PBMC total RNA was used as input. Following bead purification, Illumina adapters were added by a secondary multiplex PCR, and the libraries were gel-purified between 200 and 400 bp. The libraries contained internal 6-nucleotide barcodes that were used for demultiplexing. The libraries were sequenced on an Illumina MiSeq using 2x220 or 2x250 nucleotide paired-end reads. The paper's data handling went like this. Paired reads were merged using FLASH 1.2.11 and were aligned to the GRCh37 human genome using BWA-MEM, after which TRA and TRB reads were extracted. An IMGT-derived reference of cassette sequences and CDR3 motifs, with pseudogenes included, was used for V and J assignment. Reads were translated in three frames, and productive CDR3s were defined by a C…FGXG motif without stop codons. A clonotype was defined as a unique combination of a V-J cassette pair and a CDR3 amino acid sequence. Filtering of reads was based on Hamming distance, with the threshold set by the sequence error rate of each sample in mapped regions. The public reads were run again by TCRdb, first through fastp at Q25 and then through MiXCR, and only productive beta chains were kept. Every distinct CDR3 protein forms one entry, paired with its most common genes and DNA. TCRdb's processing, not the study's, gives the V and J calls here. The sample includes around 150,000 distinct CDR3 sequences, with around 40% observed a single time. The ten largest account for around 18% of the sample.

The source material was glioma tissue, nonneoplastic brain tissue, or PBMCs (not recorded which). This receptor was identified in a human donor with low-grade glioma or glioblastoma, undergoing nonglioma brain surgery, or in good health (not recorded which).

The CDR3 is CASSSVAGYNEQFF. The bases read TGTGCCAGCAGTTCCGTAGCGGGTTACAATGAGCAGTTCTTC. The sequence joins TRBV6-1 to TRBJ2-1; TRBD2 fits 7 bases in the junction. As encoded in the germline V gene, CDR1 is MNHNS while CDR2 is SASEGT. V trim: 5 bases; J trim: 4 bases; unmatched bases: 5. The CDR3 starts with the cysteine, ends with the phenylalanine, and has 14 residues. Only the CDR3 portion is preserved as DNA: 42 bases, with reading frame beginning at the first base.